Shown below are 8 T cell receptor beta chains from a single sample sequenced in a study of radiation and T cells in renal cell carcinoma. Time point meaning: baseline pretreatment blood. Treatment: 15 Gy SBRT to primary tumor, nephrectomy 4 weeks later. Sequencing used immunoSEQ multiplex PCR; TCRdb keeps in-frame clones, though not all of them. Of some 140,000 clones in the sample, around nine tenths were seen once. The sequencing used blood, collected from a patient whose treatment included radiotherapy and nephrectomy. The source is a woman in her 50s with renal cell carcinoma.

The chain has TRBV5-6 and TRBJ1-2, with D maybe TRBD1 (6 bases). CDR1 is SGHDT, CDR2 YYEEEE, per germline. V lost 4 bases and J lost 6, with 22 bases in between. The CDR3 is made up of 16 amino acids. Here the CDR3 DNA reads TGTGCCAGCAGCGAAGGACATTACAGGGCCGGGAATGGCTACACCTTC. Translating it yields CASSEGHYRAGNGYTF. The variable domain in full, with the rest retrieved from reference TRBV5-6 and TRBJ1-2, is DAGVTQSPTHLIKTRGQQVTLRCSPKSGHDTVSWYQQALGQGPQFIFQYYEEEERQRGNFPDRFSGHQFPNYSSELNVNALLLGDSALYLCASSEGHYRAGNGYTFGSGTRLTVV.

This chain connects TRBV10-3 to TRBJ1-4; possible D gene TRBD1, 5 bases. V was pared by 3 bases and J by 8 bases, with 19 bases between. This CDR3 comprises 16 residues. CDR1 and CDR2 from the germline V gene are ENHRY and SYGVKD. CDR3 nucleotide sequence: TGTGCCATCAGTGACCCTGGGACTGCTGAGGGAGAAAAACTGTTTTTT. This gives the protein CAISDPGTAEGEKLFF.

The gene calls are TRBV18 and TRBJ2-2; weak D call: TRBD1 (6 bases). V shed 3 bases and J shed 4 bases, with 9 bases lying between them. This CDR3 is built from 14 residues. Germline loops: CDR1 KGHSH, CDR2 LQKENI. The DNA of the CDR3 is TGTGCCAGCTCACCCCAGGGGCTCACCGGGGAGCTGTTTTTT. This gives the protein CASSPQGLTGELFF.

The V call is TRBV5-1, the J call TRBJ2-3; D perhaps matches TRBD2 (6 bases). Trimming pared 0 bases from V and 5 bases from J, leaving 10 bases between. The germline gives CDR1 SGHRS, CDR2 YFSETQ. This CDR3 contains 14 residues. The CDR3: CASSLGQGGDTQYF. DNA for the CDR3: TGCGCCAGCAGCTTGGGGCAGGGAGGAGATACGCAGTATTTT.

The chain links TRBV19 to TRBJ2-7, with 12 bases lining up with TRBD2. J lost 3 bases, V lost 7 bases, and 4 bases had no gene match. The CDR3 consists of 14 residues. The germline CDR1 and CDR2 sequences are LNHDA and SQIVND (reference sequence). CDR3 loop: CASTRTSGNYEQYF. The CDR3 DNA reads TGTGCCAGTACTAGGACTAGCGGGAACTACGAGCAGTACTTC.

This clone was seen a handful of times. This rearrangement joins TRBV15 to TRBJ2-3; 7 nucleotides match TRBD2. CDR3 length equals 14 residues. The germline V gene encodes CDR1 LNHNV and CDR2 YYDKDF (reference sequence). Losses at the gene ends were 8 bases for V and 1 base for J; bases not matched to a gene: 6. CDR3 bases: TGTGCCACCGCGCTTGGGGGGGGCACAGATACGCAGTATTTT. Translating gives CATALGGGTDTQYF.

The CDR3: CSVEGESGANVLTF. The DNA for the CDR3 is TGCAGCGTTGAGGGTGAATCTGGGGCCAACGTCCTGACTTTC. The V and J genes are TRBV29-1 and TRBJ2-6; D gene ambiguous. The CDR3 sequence is 14 residues long. The germline CDR1 and CDR2 sequences are SQVTM and ANQGSEA. The germline V and J ends were trimmed by 3 bases and 1 base, with 7 bases remaining between them.

This chain connects TRBV6-5 to TRBJ1-2; D is possibly TRBD1 (5 bases). Germline V gene lookup returns CDR1 MNHEY and CDR2 SVGAGI. Trimming removed 5 bases from V and 8 bases from J, with 18 bases in between. The CDR3 has 14 residues. The CDR3 sequence: CASSALDSLLGYTF. CDR3 nucleotide sequence: TGTGCCAGCAGTGCTTTAGACAGCCTTTTGGGCTACACCTTC.